The 6 T cell receptor beta chains below were found in one sample sequenced in a study of CD8 T cells in ankylosing spondylitis. Whole-study results and caveats: Seemingly characteristic of ankylosing spondylitis blood was a TCR beta motif consisting of about 8 highly homologous variants.

From the 5' RACE reads, TCRdb called clonotypes with MiXCR, one entry per CDR3 protein. The sample includes 200,000 to 250,000 distinct CDR3 sequences, around 6.6% of them seen just once. What these receptors recognize is not known. Sequencing used blood, either unsorted or a sorted T cell fraction (not recorded which). The receptors here all came from a male donor with ankylosing spondylitis.

This clonotype has a count of ten or more. The rearrangement uses TRBV12-3 or TRBV12-4 and TRBJ1-5; TRBD1 agrees at 7 bases. J was trimmed by 4 bases and V by 6 bases; bases with no gene match: 6. The CDR3 runs 14 residues. CDR3 amino acids: CASSPGGQNQPQHF. CDR3 bases: TGTGCCAGCAGCCCGGGGGGACAGAATCAGCCCCAGCATTTT.

The table lists this clonotype with a few counts. The genes are TRBV3-1 and TRBJ1-1, with a possible D match to TRBD1 (6 bases). Germline-derived CDR1 and CDR2 are LGHDT and YNNKEL (reference sequence). Trimming stripped 1 base from V and 2 bases from J, with 14 bases between. The CDR3 is 16 amino acids. CDR3: CASSQATGPVNTEAFF. The CDR3 DNA follows: TGTGCCAGCAGCCAAGCGACAGGCCCCGTTAACACTGAAGCTTTCTTT.

This clonotype has only a few counts. A read error may account for a junction end that differs from germline. The J gene is TRBJ2-5, the V gene TRBV4-1; D may be TRBD1 or TRBD2 (5 bases each). This CDR3 is 15 amino acids long. The germline CDR1 and CDR2 sequences are MGHRA and YSYEKL. CDR3 sequence reads: CASRDTTNAQEAQYF. CDR3 in DNA: TGCGCCAGCAGGGACACGACTAACGCCCAAGAGGCCCAGTACTTC.

This clonotype was detected ten times or more. The chain uses TRBV12-3 or TRBV12-4 and TRBJ1-2, with TRBD1 as a possible D gene (6 bases). The CDR3 spans 13 residues. V lost 0 bases and J 6 bases, leaving 8 bases between the germline ends. CDR3 loop: CASSLATGNGYTF. The CDR3 bases are TGTGCCAGCAGTTTAGCAACAGGGAATGGCTACACCTTC.

This clonotype was counted many times. V gene TRBV4-1 combines with J gene TRBJ2-3, with D possibly being TRBD1 (5 bases). Germline V gene lookup returns CDR1 MGHRA and CDR2 YSYEKL. V was clipped by 0 bases and J by 1 base, with 8 bases between them. This CDR3 has 15 residues. This CDR3 reads CASSQDPRGTDTQYF. The CDR3 DNA sequence: TGCGCCAGCAGCCAAGATCCCAGGGGCACAGATACGCAGTATTTT.

This clonotype was recorded at least ten times. The chain carries TRBV6-1 and TRBJ1-5, with 11 bases that match TRBD1. The CDR3 spans 14 residues. In germline, CDR1 is MNHNS, CDR2 SASEGT. Trimming at V came to 6 bases and at J to 7 bases, leaving 5 bases not matched to a gene. The CDR3 loop is CASRAGTGGQPQHF. The CDR3 DNA sequence: TGTGCCAGCAGAGCTGGGACAGGGGGGCAGCCCCAGCATTTT.